This entry lists 20 T cell receptor beta chains sequenced from one sample in a study of blood T cell repertoires in COVID-19. Clones were read by immunoSEQ multiplex PCR, and TCRdb kept only the in-frame ones, dropping some. This table has 540,000 or so clones, less than 90% appearing once. The sample was peripheral blood. These receptors were obtained from a woman aged 50 to 60 with COVID-19, enrolled during active disease.

This sequence joins TRBV11-2 and TRBJ1-5; D may be TRBD1 (5 bases). This CDR3 is built from 14 residues. V lost 5 bases to trimming and J lost 4 bases, with 12 bases between them. Germline CDR1 SGHAT, CDR2 FQNNGV. The CDR3 sequence: CASSQRQLNQPQHF. The CDR3 region has the DNA TGTGCCAGCAGCCAGCGACAGCTTAATCAGCCCCAGCATTTT.

The chain couples TRBV6-2 or TRBV6-3 to TRBJ2-5; 8 bases map to TRBD1. The CDR3 spans 13 residues. Germline V gene sequence: CDR1 MNHEY, CDR2 SVGEGT. The V gene end was trimmed by 4 bases and the J gene end by 10 bases; junction bases not matched to a gene: 8. The CDR3 DNA is TGTGCCAGCAGTTCCTACACGGACAGGGACCAGTACTTC. Its protein product is CASSSYTDRDQYF.

The chain has TRBV9 and TRBJ1-1; weak D call: TRBD1 (6 bases). Between the trimmed V and J ends, which lost 1 base and 4 bases, there was a span of 8 bases. The CDR3 has 13 residues. Germline assignment: CDR1 SGDLS and CDR2 YYNGEE. The DNA for the CDR3 is TGTGCCAGCAGCGTAAAAGGGGGCACTGAAGCTTTCTTT. This gives the protein CASSVKGGTEAFF.

The rearrangement links TRBV3-1 (or the pseudogene TRBV3-2) to TRBJ2-5; D uncertain. Germline V gene sequence: CDR1 LGHDT, CDR2 YNNKEL (reference sequence). Trimming shortened V by 4 bases and J by 2 bases, and 5 bases separated the two germline ends. The CDR3 contains 12 residues. Written as DNA, the CDR3 is TGTGCCAGCAGCCTTAAACAAGAGACCCAGTACTTC. This gives the protein CASSLKQETQYF.

This clone was recorded once. The chain couples TRBV21-1 to TRBJ2-2; the table names TRBD2, a call not compared with the DNA. TRBV21-1 is a documented pseudogene. The CDR3 has 18 amino acids. Here the CDR3 DNA reads TGTGCCAGCAGCAAGGGACTAGCGGGGGGGCCGTTCACCGGGGAGCTGTTTTTT. Encoded protein: CASSKGLAGGPFTGELFF.

The chain is built from TRBV12-3 or TRBV12-4 and TRBJ1-1; maybe TRBD1 (6 bases). Trimming took 5 bases from V and 8 from J, leaving 12 bases between them. The CDR3 is 12 amino acids. This CDR3 is CASSLLTGEAFF. The CDR3 DNA reads TGTGCCAGCAGTCTCCTGACAGGAGAAGCTTTCTTT.

J is TRBJ1-3 and V is TRBV28; no reliable D call. V lost 9 bases and J lost 0, with 15 bases in between. The CDR3 is made up of 15 amino acids. CDR1 is MDHEN, CDR2 SYDVKM, per germline. CDR3 sequence reads: CASRTKGVSGNTIYF. In DNA form, the CDR3 reads TGTGCCAGTCGCACTAAGGGAGTCTCTGGAAACACCATATATTTT.

This clone showed up just a few times. This chain joins TRBV18 and TRBJ1-3; D possibly corresponds to TRBD1 (5 bases). Trimming removed 6 bases from V and 0 bases from J, with 9 bases in between. Germline loops: CDR1 KGHSH, CDR2 LQKENI. The CDR3 consists of 14 residues. CDR3 DNA sequence: TGTGCCAGCTCGCCGCAGGGCTCTGGAAACACCATATATTTT. It encodes CASSPQGSGNTIYF.

The table lists this clone with a count of one. The CDR3 loop reads CASSFLLTGGLNTEAFF. The CDR3 bases are TGTGCCAGCAGCTTTTTATTGACAGGGGGTTTGAACACTGAAGCTTTCTTT. This chain connects TRBV5-6 to TRBJ1-1; 9 bases match TRBD1. Per germline, CDR1 SGHDT and CDR2 YYEEEE. V gave up 2 bases and J gave up 0 bases; unmatched junction bases: 8. The CDR3 contains 17 residues. The variable domain in full, completed from reference TRBV5-6 and TRBJ1-1, reads DAGVTQSPTHLIKTRGQQVTLRCSPKSGHDTVSWYQQALGQGPQFIFQYYEEEERQRGNFPDRFSGHQFPNYSSELNVNALLLGDSALYLCASSFLLTGGLNTEAFFGQGTRLTVV.

The genes are TRBV9 and TRBJ1-1; D is unresolved. The V end lost 4 bases, the J end lost 2 bases, and 15 bases lay between the germline ends. The germline gives CDR1 SGDLS, CDR2 YYNGEE. The length of the CDR3 is 15 residues. In nucleotides, the CDR3 is TGTGCCAGCAGCCCTAGCTGGGCGGGAAACACTGAAGCTTTCTTT. This encodes CASSPSWAGNTEAFF.

In DNA, the CDR3 is TGCGCCAGCAGCTTGGCAAGTGCAGGGGGCGGAAGATCTCTTGAAAAACTGTTTTTT. Protein: CASSLASAGGGRSLEKLFF. The V gene is TRBV5-1, the J gene TRBJ1-4, with TRBD1 matching over 8 bases. The CDR3 is 19 amino acids. V shed 0 bases and J 7 bases; nucleotides not matched to a gene: 17. Germline CDR1 is SGHRS and CDR2 is YFSETQ.

This chain connects TRBV19 to TRBJ1-2; TRBD1 matches 11 bases. The CDR3 loop spans 16 amino acids. The germline CDR1 and CDR2 sequences are LNHDA and SQIVND (reference sequence). With V trimmed by 4 bases and J by 4 bases, 8 bases remained unmatched. The DNA for the CDR3 is TGTGCCAGTAGTAATCTCGCCGGGACAGGGGGCTATGGCTACACCTTC. It yields the protein CASSNLAGTGGYGYTF. Complete variable domain (other parts from reference TRBV19 and TRBJ1-2): DGGITQSPKYLFRKEGQNVTLSCEQNLNHDAMYWYRQDPGQGLRLIYYSQIVNDFQKGDIAEGYSVSREKKESFPLTVTSAQKNPTAFYLCASSNLAGTGGYGYTFGSGTRLTVV.

J is TRBJ1-2 and V is TRBV28; TRBD1 matches 7 bases. The CDR3 totals 10 residues. Germline trimming cut 11 bases from V and 13 bases from J; bases unmatched to any gene: 10. Germline lookup yields CDR1 MDHEN and CDR2 SYDVKM. The CDR3 loop reads CAARDSIFTF. Written as DNA, the CDR3 is TGTGCCGCTCGGGACAGCATTTTCACCTTC.

The CDR3 DNA is TGCGCCAGCAGCCAAGTTAGGGACAGTTACTCTGGGGCCAACGTCCTGACTTTC. Translation: CASSQVRDSYSGANVLTF. The genes are TRBV4-1 and TRBJ2-6; TRBD1 aligns across 7 bases. The V segment lost 1 base and the J segment 0 bases; nucleotides outside the gene matches: 6. Germline V gene data show CDR1 as MGHRA and CDR2 as YSYEKL. CDR3 length: 18 residues.

The CDR3 protein is CASIGVVGTGAFF. CDR3 nucleotides: TGTGCCAGCATTGGGGTGGTCGGGACAGGAGCTTTCTTT. V usage is TRBV6-5 and J usage is TRBJ1-1; TRBD1 aligns across 8 bases. Germline CDR1 and CDR2: MNHEY and SVGAGI. The CDR3 has 13 residues. The V segment lost 7 bases and the J segment 10 bases; nucleotides outside the gene matches: 11.

The V call is TRBV24-1, the J call TRBJ2-3; TRBD1 agrees at 9 bases. Germline trimming cut 5 bases from V and 8 bases from J; bases unmatched to any gene: 7. In germline, CDR1 is KGHDR, CDR2 SFDVKD. The CDR3 has 14 residues. The CDR3: CATSVGQGTLTQYF. The DNA for the CDR3 is TGTGCCACCAGTGTAGGACAGGGGACCCTTACGCAGTATTTT.

This clone was recorded a few times. The chain couples TRBV4-2 to TRBJ1-6; tentative D call: TRBD1 (5 bases). V was clipped by 2 bases and J by 5 bases, with 13 bases between them. Germline CDR1 is LGHNA and CDR2 is YNFKEQ. This CDR3 is 16 amino acids long. The CDR3 protein is CASSQPQGGDNSPLHF. The CDR3 region has the DNA TGTGCCAGCAGCCAACCCCAGGGAGGGGATAATTCACCCCTCCACTTT.

This chain connects TRBV7-9 to TRBJ2-2; D might be TRBD2 (6 bases). Germline lookup yields CDR1 SEHNR and CDR2 FQNEAQ (reference sequence). The V end lost 3 bases, the J end lost 2 bases, and 10 bases lay between the germline ends. This CDR3 comprises 15 residues. The CDR3 DNA is TGTGCCAGCAGCTTCGGGGGACCTAACACCGGGGAGCTGTTTTTT. Its protein is CASSFGGPNTGELFF.

Only one count was recorded for this clone. The chain carries TRBV11-2 and TRBJ1-1; D ambiguous. CDR1 and CDR2 from the germline V gene are SGHAT and FQNNGV. With 2 bases removed from V and 1 base from J, the gap between germline ends came to 8 bases. The CDR3 is 14 amino acids. The CDR3 here is CASSLSPGNTEAFF. Here the CDR3 DNA reads TGTGCCAGCAGCTTATCACCCGGGAACACTGAAGCTTTCTTT. Filled out from reference TRBV11-2 and TRBJ1-1, the complete variable domain reads EAGVAQSPRYKIIEKRQSVAFWCNPISGHATLYWYQQILGQGPKLLIQFQNNGVVDDSQLPKDRFSAERLKGVDSTLKIQPAKLEDSAVYLCASSLSPGNTEAFFGQGTRLTVV.

The chain employs TRBV28 and TRBJ2-1; 7 nucleotides agree with TRBD2. Per germline, CDR1 MDHEN and CDR2 SYDVKM. V shed 7 bases, J shed 6 bases, and the junction held 12 bases outside the gene matches. The CDR3 is 15 amino acids. The CDR3 loop is CASNFLGGGGNEQFF. The CDR3 DNA is TGTGCCAGCAACTTCTTGGGGGGGGGTGGCAATGAGCAGTTCTTC.